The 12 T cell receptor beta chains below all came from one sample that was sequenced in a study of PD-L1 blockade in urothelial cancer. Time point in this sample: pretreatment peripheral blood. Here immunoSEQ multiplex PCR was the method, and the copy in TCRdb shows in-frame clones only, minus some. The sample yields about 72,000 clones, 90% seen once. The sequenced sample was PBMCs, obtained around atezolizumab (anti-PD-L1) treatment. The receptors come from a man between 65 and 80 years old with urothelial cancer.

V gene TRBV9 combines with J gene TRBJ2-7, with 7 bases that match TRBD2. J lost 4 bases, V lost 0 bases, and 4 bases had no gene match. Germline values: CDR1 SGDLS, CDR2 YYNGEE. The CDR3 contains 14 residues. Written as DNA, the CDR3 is TGTGCCAGCAGCGTAGGTAGTAGCGGGTACGAGCAGTACTTC. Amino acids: CASSVGSSGYEQYF. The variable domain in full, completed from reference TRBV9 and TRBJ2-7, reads DSGVTQTPKHLITATGQRVTLRCSPRSGDLSVYWYQQSLDQGLQFLIQYYNGEERAKGNILERFSAQQFPDLHSELNLSSLELGDSALYFCASSVGSSGYEQYFGPGTRLTVT.

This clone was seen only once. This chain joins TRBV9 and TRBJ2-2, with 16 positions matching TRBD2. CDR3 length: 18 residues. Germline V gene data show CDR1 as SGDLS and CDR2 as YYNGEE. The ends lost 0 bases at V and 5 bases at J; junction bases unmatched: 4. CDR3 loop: CASSVGGTSGRATGELFF. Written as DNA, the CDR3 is TGTGCCAGCAGCGTAGGAGGGACTAGCGGGAGGGCAACCGGGGAGCTGTTTTTT.

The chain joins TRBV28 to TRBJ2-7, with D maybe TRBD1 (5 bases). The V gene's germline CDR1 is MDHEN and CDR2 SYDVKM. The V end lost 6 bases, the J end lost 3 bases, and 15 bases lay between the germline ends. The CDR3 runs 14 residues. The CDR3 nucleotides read TGTGCCAGCAGACCCAGGGCTTCGAACTACGAGCAGTACTTC. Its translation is CASRPRASNYEQYF.

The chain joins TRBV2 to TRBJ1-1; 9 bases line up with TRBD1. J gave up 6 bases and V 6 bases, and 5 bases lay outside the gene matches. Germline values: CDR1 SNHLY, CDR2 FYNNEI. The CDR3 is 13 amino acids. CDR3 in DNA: TGTGCCAGCAGGGCGGACAGGGGCGCTGAAGCTTTCTTT. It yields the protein CASRADRGAEAFF.

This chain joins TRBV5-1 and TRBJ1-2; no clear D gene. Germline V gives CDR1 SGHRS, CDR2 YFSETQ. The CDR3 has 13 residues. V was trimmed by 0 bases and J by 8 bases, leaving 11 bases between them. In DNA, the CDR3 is TGCGCCAGCAGCTTGGAAGCGGGAGGAGGCTACACCTTC. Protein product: CASSLEAGGGYTF. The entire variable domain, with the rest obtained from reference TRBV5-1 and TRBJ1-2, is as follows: KAGVTQTPRYLIKTRGQQVTLSCSPISGHRSVSWYQQTPGQGLQFLFEYFSETQRNKGNFPGRFSGRQFSNSRSEMNVSTLELGDSALYLCASSLEAGGGYTFGSGTRLTVV.

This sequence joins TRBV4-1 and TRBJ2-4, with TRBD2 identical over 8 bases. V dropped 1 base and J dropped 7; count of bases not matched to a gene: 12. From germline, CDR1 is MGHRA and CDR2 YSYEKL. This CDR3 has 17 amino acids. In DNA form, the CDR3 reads TGCGCCAGCAGCCAAGGAAATAGCGGGAATCGGGGGAACATTCAGTACTTC. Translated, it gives CASSQGNSGNRGNIQYF.

CDR3 in DNA: TGTGCCAGCAGCTTAGCGGCAGGGCAATACACCGGGGAGCTGTTTTTT. Protein: CASSLAAGQYTGELFF. The V call is TRBV7-2, the J call TRBJ2-2; a weak D match, TRBD1 (5 bases). Germline V gene data show CDR1 as SGHTA and CDR2 as FQGNSA. The CDR3 length is 16 residues. V lost 0 bases to trimming and J lost 3 bases, with 11 bases between them.

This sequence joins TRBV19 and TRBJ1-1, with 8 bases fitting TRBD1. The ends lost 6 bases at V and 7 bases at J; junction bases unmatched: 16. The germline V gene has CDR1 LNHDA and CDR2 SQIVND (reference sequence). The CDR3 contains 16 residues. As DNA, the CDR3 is TGTGCCAGTAGCCTCAGACCTGGACAGGGCGGAAGTGAAGCTTTCTTT. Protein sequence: CASSLRPGQGGSEAFF.

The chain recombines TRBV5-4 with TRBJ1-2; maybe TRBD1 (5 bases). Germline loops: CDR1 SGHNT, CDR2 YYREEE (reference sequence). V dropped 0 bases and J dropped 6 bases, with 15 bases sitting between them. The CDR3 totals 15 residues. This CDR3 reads CASSLDGARGDGYTF. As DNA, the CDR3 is TGTGCCAGCAGCTTGGATGGGGCGCGGGGGGATGGCTACACCTTC.

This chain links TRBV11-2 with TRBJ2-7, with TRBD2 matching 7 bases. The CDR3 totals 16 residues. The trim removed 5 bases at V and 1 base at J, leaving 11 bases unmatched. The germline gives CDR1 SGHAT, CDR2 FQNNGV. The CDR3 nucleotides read TGTGCCAGCAGCCCCTCCAGCGGGGTGGGGTCCTACGAGCAGTACTTC. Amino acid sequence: CASSPSSGVGSYEQYF.

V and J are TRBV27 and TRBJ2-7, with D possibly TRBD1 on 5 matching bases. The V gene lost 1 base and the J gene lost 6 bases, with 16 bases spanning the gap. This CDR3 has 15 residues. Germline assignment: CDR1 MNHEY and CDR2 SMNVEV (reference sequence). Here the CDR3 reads CASSLFSAGQLEQYF. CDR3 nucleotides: TGTGCCAGCAGTTTATTTAGTGCAGGGCAGCTCGAGCAGTACTTC.

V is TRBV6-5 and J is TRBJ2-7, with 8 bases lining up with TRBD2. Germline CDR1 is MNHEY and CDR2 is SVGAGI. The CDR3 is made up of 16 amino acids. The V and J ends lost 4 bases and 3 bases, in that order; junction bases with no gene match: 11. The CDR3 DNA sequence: TGTGCCAGCAGTTTTGATGCGGGAGGACCCCTCTACGAGCAGTACTTC. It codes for CASSFDAGGPLYEQYF.